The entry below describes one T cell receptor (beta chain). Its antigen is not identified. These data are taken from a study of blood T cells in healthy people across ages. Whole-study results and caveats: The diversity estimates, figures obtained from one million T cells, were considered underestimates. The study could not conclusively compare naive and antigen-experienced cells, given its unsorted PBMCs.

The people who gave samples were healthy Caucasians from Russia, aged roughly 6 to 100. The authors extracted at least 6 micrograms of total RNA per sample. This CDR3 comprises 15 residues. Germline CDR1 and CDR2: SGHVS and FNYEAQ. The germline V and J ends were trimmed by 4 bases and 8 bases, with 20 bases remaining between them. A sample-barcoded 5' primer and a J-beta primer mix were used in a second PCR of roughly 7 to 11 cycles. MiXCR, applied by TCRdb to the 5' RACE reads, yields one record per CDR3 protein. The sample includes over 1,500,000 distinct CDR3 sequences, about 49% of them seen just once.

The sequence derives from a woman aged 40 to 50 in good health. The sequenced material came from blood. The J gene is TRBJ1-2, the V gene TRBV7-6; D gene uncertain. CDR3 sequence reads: CASSSSGPSKKGYTF. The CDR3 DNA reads TGTGCCAGCAGCTCGTCCGGGCCAAGCAAGAAGGGCTACACCTTC.